The next 13 T cell receptor beta chains were all read from a single sample in a study of T-cell reconstitution after alpha-beta-depleted transplantation in children. Preparation of the TCRbeta library involved a method that used unique molecular identifiers. A single record per CDR3 protein comes from TCRdb applying MiXCR to the PCR reads. The sample contains fewer than 550,000 distinct CDR3 sequences, under 12% of which appear only once. The source was PBMCs, collected before TCRalphabeta/CD19-depleted stem cell transplant. The receptors derive from a child aged 2 to 10 with inherited bone marrow failure, due to receive a stem cell transplant.

At least ten counts were recorded for this clonotype. The genes are TRBV7-2 and TRBJ2-4; 9 bases are a match to TRBD1. The CDR3 sequence is 15 residues long. Germline lookup yields CDR1 SGHTA and CDR2 FQGNSA. V trimming: 5 bases; J trimming: 5 bases; junction bases outside the gene matches: 7. The CDR3 DNA reads TGTGCCAGCAGCCCCCAACAGGGGGCGGAAAACATTCAGTACTTC. Its translation: CASSPQQGAENIQYF.

This clonotype was observed many times. This chain links TRBV4-3 with TRBJ2-7, with TRBD2 matching 8 bases. Germline CDR1 and CDR2: LGHNA and YSLEER. This CDR3 has 16 residues. Trimming at V came to 0 bases and at J to 1 base, leaving 5 bases not matched to a gene. This CDR3 is CASSQDWLAGSYEQYF. CDR3 bases: TGCGCCAGCAGCCAAGATTGGTTAGCGGGATCCTACGAGCAGTACTTC.

In this sample, this clonotype turned up many times. This sequence joins TRBV12-3 or TRBV12-4 and TRBJ1-5; D is undetermined. This CDR3 has 15 amino acids. Trimming took 3 bases from V and 5 from J, leaving 14 bases between them. CDR3 sequence: CASSFGRQTYQPQHF. The CDR3 bases are TGTGCCAGCAGTTTCGGTAGGCAGACCTATCAGCCCCAGCATTTT.

This clonotype was counted at least ten times. The rearrangement joins TRBV3-1 to TRBJ2-2; D is possibly TRBD2 (6 bases). The germline V gene encodes CDR1 LGHDT and CDR2 YNNKEL (reference sequence). CDR3 length equals 17 residues. V dropped 4 bases and J dropped 6 bases, with 21 bases sitting between them. CDR3 amino acids: CASSPSQDLGGAGELFF. CDR3 nucleotide sequence: TGTGCCAGCAGCCCTTCCCAAGACCTCGGAGGGGCCGGGGAGCTGTTTTTT.

A note on this clonotype: A much larger clone lies a single base off, so this may be a read error. This chain links TRBV12-3 or TRBV12-4 with TRBJ2-4, with 9 bases aligning to TRBD1. The CDR3 totals 13 residues. CDR3 amino acids: CASSLTGGFIQHF. CDR3 nucleotides: TGTGCCAGCAGTTTAACAGGGGGCTTCATTCAGCACTTC.

This clonotype came up many times. The chain links TRBV20-1 to TRBJ2-7; no clear D. The CDR3 has 11 residues. V dropped 6 bases and J dropped 3 bases, with 9 bases sitting between them. Germline assignment: CDR1 DFQATT and CDR2 SNEGSKA (reference sequence). Here the CDR3 DNA reads TGCAGTGCGAAAGACTTCTACGAGCAGTACTTC. Its translation is CSAKDFYEQYF.

The sample holds many counts of this clonotype. CDR3 nucleotide sequence: TGTGCCAGCAGCCTTGGGCGAGGGGACGAGCAGTACTTC. Amino acids: CASSLGRGDEQYF. The V call is TRBV9, the J call TRBJ2-7; D tentatively fits TRBD1 or TRBD2 (5 bases each). Trimming stripped 4 bases from V and 5 bases from J, with 13 bases between. Germline V gene lookup returns CDR1 SGDLS and CDR2 YYNGEE. This CDR3 has 13 residues.

This clonotype was observed many times. The rearrangement joins TRBV27 to TRBJ1-2, with D maybe TRBD1 (6 bases). Germline V lookup: CDR1 MNHEY, CDR2 SMNVEV (reference sequence). Trimming shortened V by 0 bases and J by 4 bases, and 12 bases separated the two germline ends. The CDR3 totals 15 residues. The CDR3 sequence: CASSLSAGAGYGYTF. CDR3 nucleotides: TGTGCCAGCAGTTTATCGGCGGGGGCCGGCTATGGCTACACCTTC.

The CDR3 DNA reads as TGTGCCAGCAGTCCCGGGGCGGGGCCACTCATCGAGGCTTTCTTT. As protein: CASSPGAGPLIEAFF. The chain is built from TRBV27 and TRBJ1-1, with TRBD1 as a possible D gene (5 bases). The CDR3 covers 15 residues. Trimming cost V 5 bases and J 11 bases, with 24 bases left between them. Per germline, CDR1 MNHEY and CDR2 SMNVEV (reference sequence).

This clonotype was recorded at least ten times. The chain joins TRBV28 to TRBJ1-5; 7 bases fit TRBD1. V shed 5 bases and J 6 bases; nucleotides not matched to a gene: 13. This CDR3 has 16 residues. Germline V lookup: CDR1 MDHEN, CDR2 SYDVKM. CDR3 protein: CASSISGTETRQPQHF. In nucleotides, the CDR3 is TGTGCCAGCAGTATCTCCGGGACAGAGACGCGTCAGCCCCAGCATTTT. Variable domain in full (rest from reference TRBV28 and TRBJ1-5): DVKVTQSSRYLVKRTGEKVFLECVQDMDHENMFWYRQDPGLGLRLIYFSYDVKMKEKGDIPEGYSVSREKKERFSLILESASTNQTSMYLCASSISGTETRQPQHFGDGTRLSIL.

This clonotype was picked up a small number of times. This chain connects TRBV11-2 to TRBJ2-7, with TRBD1 matching over 7 bases. The V and J ends lost 4 bases and 6 bases, in that order; junction bases with no gene match: 9. This CDR3 is 14 amino acids long. The germline CDR1 and CDR2 sequences are SGHAT and FQNNGV. The CDR3 DNA sequence: TGTGCCAGCAGCTGGGGACAGACCCTGGGCGAGCAGTACTTC. It encodes CASSWGQTLGEQYF.

CDR3 sequence (DNA): TGTGCCACCAGCAGGCCTCGGTGGGGAACGAACACCGGGGAGCTGTTTTTT. Translation gives CATSRPRWGTNTGELFF. V gene TRBV15 combines with J gene TRBJ2-2; D remains ambiguous. This CDR3 has 17 residues. V gave up 3 bases and J gave up 0 bases, with 14 bases separating them. Germline V gene data show CDR1 as LNHNV and CDR2 as YYDKDF (reference sequence).

In its sample, this clonotype was seen many times. This rearrangement joins TRBV25-1 to TRBJ1-5; 7 bases line up with TRBD1. Per germline, CDR1 MGHDK and CDR2 SYGVNS. The J segment lost 3 bases and the V segment lost 5 bases, leaving 4 bases of the junction unmatched. This CDR3 spans 14 amino acids. This chain's CDR3 is CASSPQGDNQPQHF. In DNA form, the CDR3 reads TGTGCCAGCAGTCCTCAGGGGGACAATCAGCCCCAGCATTTT.